This entry lists 17 T cell receptor beta chains sequenced from one sample in a study of cytomegalovirus exposure and HLA in healthy donors. The PCR ran on 60 Vbeta and 13 Jbeta primers. Only in-frame clones appear in the TCRdb table, and some are missing; sequencing was by immunoSEQ multiplex PCR. This table holds roughly 200,000 clones, around four fifths found once. Material for sequencing was PBMCs. These receptors all stem from a woman in her sixties or seventies in good health and CMV-seropositive.

This chain links TRBV6-1 with TRBJ1-5; D perhaps matches TRBD1 (5 bases). Germline-derived CDR1 and CDR2 are MNHNS and SASEGT. The CDR3 contains 13 residues. With 7 bases removed from V and 3 bases from J, the gap between germline ends came to 10 bases. The CDR3 sequence is CASTRDYNQPQHF. CDR3 DNA: TGTGCCAGCACCAGGGATTACAATCAGCCCCAGCATTTT.

This clone was observed a single time. V is TRBV5-1 and J is TRBJ2-2, with TRBD1 as a possible D gene (6 bases). Trimming left V 1 base short and J 6 bases short, with 10 bases between. Germline CDR1 SGHRS, CDR2 YFSETQ. The length of the CDR3 is 14 residues. The CDR3 bases are TGCGCCAGCAGCTTGACAGGGAGCTCCGGGGAGCTGTTTTTT. Protein sequence: CASSLTGSSGELFF.

As for this clone: The junction differs from germline at one of its ends, possibly a read error. The chain has TRBV2 and TRBJ2-6; TRBD1 agrees at 10 bases. CDR1 is SNHLY, CDR2 FYNNEI, per germline. The CDR3 is made up of 14 amino acids. The CDR3 sequence is CASGTGVGANGLTF. The CDR3 region has the DNA TGTGCCAGCGGGACAGGGGTGGGGGCCAACGGCCTGACTTTC.

The V gene is TRBV19, the J gene TRBJ1-2; 8 bases match TRBD1. Trimming took 4 bases from V and 8 from J; bases not matched to a gene: 9. The CDR3 is made up of 14 amino acids. Germline V gene lookup returns CDR1 LNHDA and CDR2 SQIVND (reference sequence). The CDR3 is CASSTDRERKGYTF. The CDR3 coding sequence is TGTGCCAGTAGTACGGACAGGGAGCGAAAGGGCTACACCTTC.

This chain links TRBV11-2 with TRBJ1-2; D gene uncertain. The V gene's germline CDR1 is SGHAT and CDR2 FQNNGV. The germline V and J ends were trimmed by 1 base and 8 bases, with 14 bases remaining between them. The CDR3 sequence is 14 residues long. CDR3 amino acids: CASSLVPPPGGYTF. Here the CDR3 DNA reads TGTGCCAGCAGCTTAGTCCCTCCTCCGGGAGGCTACACCTTC.

This chain connects TRBV14 to TRBJ2-7, with D maybe TRBD2 (5 bases). Germline V gives CDR1 SGHDN, CDR2 FVKESK. The CDR3 extends over 17 amino acids. The V end lost 0 bases, the J end lost 0 bases, and 15 bases lay between the germline ends. The CDR3 here is CASSQDLSPGYSYEQYF. CDR3 bases: TGTGCCAGCAGCCAAGATCTTTCCCCGGGATACTCCTACGAGCAGTACTTC.

The chain uses TRBV7-2 and TRBJ2-2; TRBD2 is a possible D gene (5 bases). V was pared by 5 bases and J by 4 bases, with 11 bases between. The germline V gene encodes CDR1 SGHTA and CDR2 FQGNSA. This CDR3 is built from 14 residues. The CDR3 protein is CASSPRGATGELFF. DNA for the CDR3: TGTGCCAGCAGCCCCCGGGGTGCCACCGGGGAGCTGTTTTTT.

This clone was found a few times. The V and J genes are TRBV6-1 and TRBJ2-4; D possibly corresponds to TRBD1 (6 bases). The CDR3 contains 12 residues. The V end was cut by 6 bases, the J end by 9 bases, with 12 bases between. Germline assignment: CDR1 MNHNS and CDR2 SASEGT. The CDR3 loop reads CASRTGWGIQYF. CDR3 in DNA: TGTGCCAGCAGAACAGGGTGGGGCATTCAGTACTTC.

With regard to this clone: The sample has other DNA sequences that encode this CDR3 too. V is TRBV28 and J is TRBJ1-1; 7 bases are shared with TRBD1. The CDR3 length is 11 residues. The V gene end was trimmed by 10 bases and the J gene end by 4 bases; junction bases not matched to a gene: 3. Germline lookup yields CDR1 MDHEN and CDR2 SYDVKM. The CDR3: CAIAGGTEAFF. The CDR3 DNA is TGTGCCATCGCAGGGGGCACTGAAGCTTTCTTT.

The V and J genes are TRBV29-1 and TRBJ2-2; tentatively, D is TRBD2 (7 bases). Germline CDR1 is SQVTM and CDR2 is ANQGSEA. The germline V and J ends were trimmed by 7 bases and 7 bases, with 19 bases remaining between them. This CDR3 region has 14 residues. The CDR3 DNA follows: TGCAGCGGAATAAGGGGGGTAGCGGGCGGGGAGCTGTTTTTT. It yields the protein CSGIRGVAGGELFF.

V is TRBV4-1 and J is TRBJ2-1, with 13 nucleotides matching TRBD2. Losses at the gene ends were 4 bases for V and 6 bases for J; bases not matched to a gene: 9. This CDR3 is built from 17 residues. The germline CDR1 and CDR2 sequences are MGHRA and YSYEKL. This CDR3 is CASSPDDGTSGINEQFF. The CDR3, as DNA: TGCGCCAGCAGCCCTGACGACGGGACTAGCGGGATCAATGAGCAGTTCTTC.

The CDR3 sequence: CAWKFHGTGQAGQYF. The CDR3 nucleotides are TGTGCCTGGAAGTTTCACGGGACAGGGCAGGCGGGGCAGTACTTC. The chain carries TRBV30 and TRBJ2-7; 9 nucleotides line up with TRBD1. V shed 4 bases and J 9 bases; nucleotides not matched to a gene: 16. Per germline, CDR1 GTSNPN and CDR2 SVGIG (reference sequence). This CDR3 has 15 amino acids.

The chain couples TRBV28 to TRBJ2-3, with D possibly being TRBD1 (6 bases). V was pared by 6 bases and J by 3 bases, with 7 bases between. Looked up from germline, CDR1 is MDHEN and CDR2 is SYDVKM. This CDR3 has 12 amino acids. The CDR3: CASRTGTDTQYF. DNA for the CDR3: TGTGCCAGCAGAACAGGGACAGATACGCAGTATTTT.

This chain uses TRBV6-4 with TRBJ2-3, with 7 bases lining up with TRBD2. Losses at the gene ends were 6 bases for V and 2 bases for J; bases not matched to a gene: 11. This CDR3 spans 16 amino acids. The V gene's germline CDR1 is MRHNA and CDR2 SNTAGT. Here the CDR3 reads CASSASGSSFTDTQYF. CDR3 nucleotides: TGTGCCAGCAGCGCTAGCGGTAGCTCTTTCACAGATACGCAGTATTTT.

The chain is built from TRBV5-1 and TRBJ1-2, with a weak D call TRBD1 (6 bases). The CDR3 is made up of 15 amino acids. Trimming stripped 3 bases from V and 4 bases from J, with 16 bases between. Per the germline V gene, CDR1 is SGHRS and CDR2 is YFSETQ. The CDR3 loop reads CASSSLGQAIYGYTF. As DNA, the CDR3 is TGCGCCAGCAGCTCCTTGGGACAAGCCATCTATGGCTACACCTTC.

On this clone itself: One end of the junction fails to match germline, which may point to a read error. This chain joins TRBV28 and TRBJ2-4, with 15 bases matching TRBD2. CDR3 length equals 19 residues. Per germline, CDR1 MDHEN and CDR2 SYDVKM. This CDR3 reads CASSGLGTSGRKAKNSQYF. In DNA form, the CDR3 reads TGTGCCAGCAGTGGACTCGGGACTAGCGGGAGGAAAGCCAAAAACAGTCAGTACTTC.

This chain links TRBV7-9 with TRBJ1-2; D is unclear. CDR1 is SEHNR, CDR2 FQNEAQ, per germline (reference sequence). There are 11 residues in the CDR3. Deletions cut 7 bases from V and 10 bases from J, with 13 bases between. The CDR3 region is CASTPGLDYTF. CDR3 DNA sequence: TGTGCCAGCACCCCAGGCCTGGACTACACCTTC.